These 3 T cell receptor beta chains originate from one sample sequenced in a study of cytomegalovirus exposure and HLA in healthy donors (dated by TCRdb to about 2017). Library preparation was by the immunoSEQ multiplex PCR assay. For the multiplex PCR, a mixture combining 60 forward primers for TCR Vbeta segments and 13 reverse primers for TCR Jbeta segments was used. TCRdb retrieved this table from immuneACCESS and kept in-frame rearrangements only. Not all clones are present; in checked studies, unresolved V genes account for under half, and no reason is known for the remainder. The sample profile shows roughly 100,000 clones; over 65% of them were found once. Approximately 16% of the sample goes to the ten largest clones. Sequencing was carried out using PBMCs. Source of these receptors: a woman younger than 35 in good health and CMV-seropositive.

V gene TRBV12-5 combines with J gene TRBJ2-2, with D possibly TRBD1 on 6 matching bases. The CDR3 runs 14 residues. CDR1 and CDR2 (germline): LGHNT, FRNRAP. Trimming stripped 1 base from V and 5 bases from J, with 8 bases between. The CDR3 region has the DNA TGTGCTAGTGGTTTGGCAGGGGTTACCGGGGAGCTGTTTTTT. Its protein product is CASGLAGVTGELFF.

V and J are TRBV6-6 and TRBJ2-5, with D maybe TRBD2 (5 bases). The CDR3 totals 13 residues. V lost 7 bases and J 5 bases, leaving 14 bases between the germline ends. CDR1 and CDR2 (germline): MNHNY, SVGAGI (reference sequence). The CDR3 DNA reads as TGTGCCAGCACCCAACCGGGAAGGGAGACCCAGTACTTC. Translating it yields CASTQPGRETQYF.

This rearrangement joins TRBV29-1 to TRBJ2-1; 8 positions match TRBD1. Germline CDR1 is SQVTM and CDR2 is ANQGSEA. Unmatched junction bases numbered 7, after V lost 7 bases and J lost 2 bases. This CDR3 has 14 residues. The CDR3 nucleotides read TGCAGCGCTGTCGGACAGGGAACCTACAATGAGCAGTTCTTC. Translating gives CSAVGQGTYNEQFF.